The 5 T cell receptor beta chains presented below share a single source sample, sequenced in a study of blood T cell repertoires in COVID-19. The protocol was immunoSEQ multiplex PCR, while the TCRdb copy is restricted to in-frame clones and leaves out a portion. This table has about 370,000 clones, 89% appearing once. The specimen sequenced was peripheral blood. These receptors all come from a woman in her twenties or thirties with COVID-19, enrolled during active disease.

The V and J genes are TRBV28 and TRBJ2-7, with 9 bases matching TRBD1. Germline V lookup: CDR1 MDHEN, CDR2 SYDVKM. Trimming took 7 bases from V and 7 from J; bases not matched to a gene: 5. CDR3 size: 12 residues. The CDR3 protein is CASISQGAEQYF. The CDR3 region has the DNA TGTGCCAGCATCTCACAGGGGGCGGAGCAGTACTTC.

The chain is built from TRBV20-1 and TRBJ2-3, with TRBD2 matching 7 bases. The CDR3 extends over 14 amino acids. The ends lost 3 bases at V and 4 bases at J; junction bases unmatched: 7. Germline CDR1 DFQATT, CDR2 SNEGSKA (reference sequence). CDR3 in amino acids: CSASVGGRSDTQYF. CDR3 coding DNA: TGCAGTGCTAGTGTTGGCGGGAGATCAGATACGCAGTATTTT.

This chain links TRBV12-3 or TRBV12-4 with TRBJ1-2; D is ambiguous. This CDR3 spans 13 amino acids. V was pared by 5 bases and J by 0 bases, with 7 bases between. CDR3 coding DNA: TGTGCCAGCAGTGATAGATCTAACTATGGCTACACCTTC. Protein: CASSDRSNYGYTF.

The V and J genes are TRBV5-1 and TRBJ2-3; 12 bases fit TRBD1. The germline gives CDR1 SGHRS, CDR2 YFSETQ. The CDR3 is 16 residues long. V was pared by 1 base and J by 4 bases, with 4 bases of the junction left unmatched. CDR3 in amino acids: CASSLFGTGGADTQYF. In DNA form, the CDR3 reads TGCGCCAGCAGCTTGTTTGGGACAGGGGGCGCAGATACGCAGTATTTT. The full variable domain, with the rest looked up from reference TRBV5-1 and TRBJ2-3, is KAGVTQTPRYLIKTRGQQVTLSCSPISGHRSVSWYQQTPGQGLQFLFEYFSETQRNKGNFPGRFSGRQFSNSRSEMNVSTLELGDSALYLCASSLFGTGGADTQYFGPGTRLTVL.

This chain links TRBV5-1 with TRBJ2-1; TRBD2 might be the D (6 bases). V shed 0 bases and J shed 0 bases, with 7 bases lying between them. Germline V gene data show CDR1 as SGHRS and CDR2 as YFSETQ. This CDR3 region has 15 residues. Here the CDR3 DNA reads TGCGCCAGCAGCTTGGGCGGGATCTCCTACAATGAGCAGTTCTTC. Amino acid sequence: CASSLGGISYNEQFF.